Listed below are T cell receptor beta chains from one sample, sequenced in a study of blood T cell repertoires in COVID-19. Assay used: immunoSEQ multiplex PCR; TCRdb lists only in-frame clones, some missing. The sample comprises 150,000 to 200,000 clones, 85% to 90% of which are singletons, and 2% to 2.5% rests with the top ten. Sequencing input: peripheral blood. The source of these receptors is a man aged 50-59 years who had recovered from COVID-19. Each CDR3 is given with its conserved first and last residue. The D gene is left open where the match is weak. Size values are once, few and many counts, or a class for expanded clones, and some rows have none.

cdr3_aa: CASSLAAMNTEAFF
cdr3_nt: TGCGCCAGCAGCTTGGCCGCGATGAACACTGAAGCTTTCTTT
v_call: TRBV5-1
clone_size: once
d_call: .
cdr3_length: 14
j_call: TRBJ1-1

cdr3_aa: CASSERRPNNSPLHF
cdr3_nt: TGTGCCAGCAGTGAACGCAGGCCTAATAATTCACCCCTCCACTTT
v_call: TRBV6-1
clone_size: .
d_call: .
cdr3_length: 15
j_call: TRBJ1-6

cdr3_aa: CASSPQGSGYTF
cdr3_nt: TGTGCCAGCTCACCGCAGGGGAGCGGCTACACCTTC
v_call: TRBV18
clone_size: .
d_call: .
cdr3_length: 12
j_call: TRBJ1-2

cdr3_aa: CASSLLSGTYEQYF
cdr3_nt: TGTGCCAGCAGCTTGCTATCGGGGACCTACGAGCAGTACTTC
v_call: TRBV11-1
clone_size: .
d_call: .
cdr3_length: 14
j_call: TRBJ2-7

cdr3_aa: CSVDKGQGSFREQYF
cdr3_nt: TGCAGCGTTGATAAGGGACAGGGCTCCTTTCGCGAGCAGTACTTC
v_call: TRBV29-1
clone_size: .
d_call: TRBD1
cdr3_length: 15
j_call: TRBJ2-7

cdr3_aa: CASSARGDRTDTQYF
cdr3_nt: TGTGCCAGCAGCGCGCGGGGGGATCGCACAGATACGCAGTATTTT
v_call: TRBV9
clone_size: .
d_call: TRBD2
cdr3_length: 15
j_call: TRBJ2-3

cdr3_aa: CASSREYGDSPLHF
cdr3_nt: TGTGCCAGCAGCCGGGAGTATGGGGATTCACCCCTCCACTTT
v_call: TRBV6-1
clone_size: .
d_call: .
cdr3_length: 14
j_call: TRBJ1-6

cdr3_aa: CATTYSRGGQRSEQYF
cdr3_nt: TGTGCCACCACCTACTCCCGAGGGGGTCAGCGAAGCGAGCAGTACTTC
v_call: TRBV15
clone_size: .
d_call: .
cdr3_length: 16
j_call: TRBJ2-7

cdr3_aa: CASSLTGGAGSNEQFF
cdr3_nt: TGTGCCAGCAGCTTAACAGGAGGCGCGGGGAGCAATGAGCAGTTCTTC
v_call: TRBV7-3
clone_size: .
d_call: .
cdr3_length: 16
j_call: TRBJ2-1

cdr3_aa: CASSFTGDSNQPQHF
cdr3_nt: TGCGCCAGCAGCTTCACCGGGGATAGCAATCAGCCCCAGCATTTT
v_call: TRBV5-1
clone_size: .
d_call: .
cdr3_length: 15
j_call: TRBJ1-5

cdr3_aa: CASSYSRPTGYGYTF
cdr3_nt: TGTGCCAGCAGTTACTCTCGCCCCACGGGCTATGGCTACACCTTC
v_call: TRBV6-5
clone_size: .
d_call: .
cdr3_length: 15
j_call: TRBJ1-2

cdr3_aa: CASSEPYRYSDTQYF
cdr3_nt: TGCGCCAGCAGTGAGCCCTACAGGTACTCAGATACGCAGTATTTT
v_call: TRBV10-2
clone_size: .
d_call: .
cdr3_length: 15
j_call: TRBJ2-3

cdr3_aa: CASRLEGRNGGEAFF
cdr3_nt: TGTGCCAGCAGGCTGGAGGGAAGAAACGGCGGTGAAGCTTTCTTT
v_call: TRBV6-5
clone_size: .
d_call: .
cdr3_length: 15
j_call: TRBJ1-1

cdr3_aa: CASSPTGNQPQHF
cdr3_nt: TGTGCCAGCAGTCCGACAGGTAATCAGCCCCAGCATTTT
v_call: TRBV2
clone_size: .
d_call: .
cdr3_length: 13
j_call: TRBJ1-5

cdr3_aa: CAWSAGWWELFF
cdr3_nt: TGTGCCTGGAGTGCGGGGTGGTGGGAGCTGTTTTTT
v_call: TRBV30
clone_size: .
d_call: .
cdr3_length: 12
j_call: TRBJ2-2

cdr3_aa: CASSVSSGGANEQFF
cdr3_nt: TGTGCCAGCAGCGTCTCTAGCGGGGGGGCAAATGAGCAGTTCTTC
v_call: TRBV7-3
clone_size: .
d_call: TRBD2
cdr3_length: 15
j_call: TRBJ2-1

cdr3_aa: CASSFISRDRVAKNIQYF
cdr3_nt: TGTGCCAGCAGCTTCATTAGCCGGGACAGGGTAGCCAAAAACATTCAGTACTTC
v_call: TRBV5-4
clone_size: .
d_call: TRBD1
cdr3_length: 18
j_call: TRBJ2-4

cdr3_aa: CASSDWGGNQPQHF
cdr3_nt: TGTGCCAGCAGTGACTGGGGAGGCAATCAGCCCCAGCATTTT
v_call: TRBV2
clone_size: once
d_call: .
cdr3_length: 14
j_call: TRBJ1-5

cdr3_aa: CAWSKGTAREKLFF
cdr3_nt: TGTGCCTGGAGTAAGGGGACAGCTAGAGAAAAACTGTTTTTT
v_call: TRBV30
clone_size: once
d_call: TRBD1
cdr3_length: 14
j_call: TRBJ1-4

cdr3_aa: CASAKPGTAIRGYTF
cdr3_nt: TGTGCCAGTGCTAAACCAGGGACAGCGATTAGGGGCTACACCTTC
v_call: TRBV19
clone_size: few
d_call: TRBD1
cdr3_length: 15
j_call: TRBJ1-2

cdr3_aa: CASSKSPTGLRVNTEAFF
cdr3_nt: TGTGCCAGCAGCAAAAGCCCGACAGGGCTTCGAGTGAACACTGAAGCTTTCTTT
v_call: TRBV7-2
clone_size: .
d_call: TRBD1
cdr3_length: 18
j_call: TRBJ1-1

cdr3_aa: CASRAGGSLGNTEAFF
cdr3_nt: TGTGCCAGCCGGGCAGGGGGCTCCCTGGGGAACACTGAAGCTTTCTTT
v_call: TRBV28
clone_size: .
d_call: TRBD1
cdr3_length: 16
j_call: TRBJ1-1

cdr3_aa: CASSWLGDRGKSDTQYF
cdr3_nt: TGTGCCAGCAGCTGGCTGGGGGACAGGGGCAAATCAGATACGCAGTATTTT
v_call: TRBV5-6
clone_size: .
d_call: TRBD1
cdr3_length: 17
j_call: TRBJ2-3

cdr3_aa: CASSQDSVAYNEQFF
cdr3_nt: TGTGCCAGCAGCCAAGATTCGGTCGCATACAATGAGCAGTTCTTC
v_call: TRBV3-1/TRBV3-2
clone_size: .
d_call: .
cdr3_length: 15
j_call: TRBJ2-1

cdr3_aa: CAVGGGGGTEAFF
cdr3_nt: TGTGCCGTCGGTGGGGGGGGAGGAACTGAAGCTTTCTTT
v_call: TRBV10-3
clone_size: few
d_call: .
cdr3_length: 13
j_call: TRBJ1-1

cdr3_aa: CASSIAQLASQPQHF
cdr3_nt: TGTGCCAGTAGTATCGCCCAGCTAGCGAGCCAGCCCCAGCATTTT
v_call: TRBV19
clone_size: .
d_call: .
cdr3_length: 15
j_call: TRBJ1-5

cdr3_aa: CASSGRRGLSYNEQFF
cdr3_nt: TGTGCCAGCAGTGGCCGGCGGGGCCTCTCCTACAATGAGCAGTTCTTC
v_call: TRBV2
clone_size: .
d_call: .
cdr3_length: 16
j_call: TRBJ2-1

cdr3_aa: CASSFRDRRTGELFF
cdr3_nt: TGTGCCAGTAGTTTCCGGGACAGGAGAACCGGGGAGCTGTTTTTT
v_call: TRBV19
clone_size: .
d_call: TRBD1
cdr3_length: 15
j_call: TRBJ2-2

cdr3_aa: CASSPPKGLMNTEAFF
cdr3_nt: TGTGCCAGCTCACCACCGAAGGGGCTCATGAACACTGAAGCTTTCTTT
v_call: TRBV18
clone_size: .
d_call: .
cdr3_length: 16
j_call: TRBJ1-1

cdr3_aa: CASSPKTAGGFTGELFF
cdr3_nt: TGTGCCAGCAGCCCCAAAACAGCGGGAGGGTTCACCGGGGAGCTGTTTTTT
v_call: TRBV7-8
clone_size: .
d_call: TRBD2
cdr3_length: 17
j_call: TRBJ2-2

cdr3_aa: CASRPDRVSGYTF
cdr3_nt: TGTGCCAGCAGACCTGACAGGGTATCGGGCTACACCTTC
v_call: TRBV28
clone_size: .
d_call: TRBD1
cdr3_length: 13
j_call: TRBJ1-2

cdr3_aa: CASSPNQGGAGELFF
cdr3_nt: TGTGCCAGCTCACCAAACCAGGGGGGCGCCGGGGAGCTGTTTTTT
v_call: TRBV18
clone_size: .
d_call: .
cdr3_length: 15
j_call: TRBJ2-2

cdr3_aa: CASSQAETGPYEQYF
cdr3_nt: TGCGCCAGCAGCCAAGCCGAGACAGGGCCCTACGAGCAGTACTTC
v_call: TRBV4-3
clone_size: once
d_call: TRBD1
cdr3_length: 15
j_call: TRBJ2-7

cdr3_aa: CASSDILAGAYEQYF
cdr3_nt: TGTGCCAGCAGTGATATACTAGCGGGAGCCTACGAGCAGTACTTC
v_call: TRBV2
clone_size: .
d_call: TRBD2
cdr3_length: 15
j_call: TRBJ2-7

cdr3_aa: CASSPLDSRANYGYTF
cdr3_nt: TGTGCCAGCAGTCCCTTGGACAGCCGAGCTAACTATGGCTACACCTTC
v_call: TRBV6-2/TRBV6-3
clone_size: .
d_call: .
cdr3_length: 16
j_call: TRBJ1-2

cdr3_aa: CASSPPGQGANGYTF
cdr3_nt: TGTGCCAGCAGCCCGCCGGGACAGGGGGCAAATGGCTACACCTTC
v_call: TRBV7-9
clone_size: .
d_call: TRBD1
cdr3_length: 15
j_call: TRBJ1-2

cdr3_aa: CASSLNGTGDTEAFF
cdr3_nt: TGTGCCAGCAGTCTCAACGGGACAGGGGACACTGAAGCTTTCTTT
v_call: TRBV6-8
clone_size: .
d_call: TRBD1
cdr3_length: 15
j_call: TRBJ1-1

cdr3_aa: CASSSRGGNEQFF
cdr3_nt: TGTGCCAGCAGCTCCCGGGGGGGAAATGAGCAGTTCTTC
v_call: TRBV11-2
clone_size: .
d_call: TRBD2
cdr3_length: 13
j_call: TRBJ2-1

cdr3_aa: CASSQERGGPDTQYF
cdr3_nt: TGCGCCAGCAGCCAAGAGCGGGGGGGCCCAGATACGCAGTATTTT
v_call: TRBV4-1
clone_size: .
d_call: TRBD2
cdr3_length: 15
j_call: TRBJ2-3

cdr3_aa: CASSFRDRGYTDTQYF
cdr3_nt: TGCGCCAGCAGCTTCCGGGACAGGGGATACACAGATACGCAGTATTTT
v_call: TRBV4-1
clone_size: once
d_call: TRBD1
cdr3_length: 16
j_call: TRBJ2-3

cdr3_aa: CASSVTDTRNQPQHF
cdr3_nt: TGTGCCAGCAGCGTAACGGACACCAGGAATCAGCCCCAGCATTTT
v_call: TRBV9
clone_size: .
d_call: .
cdr3_length: 15
j_call: TRBJ1-5

cdr3_aa: CASSPGQGPTNEKLFF
cdr3_nt: TGTGCCAGCAGCCCTGGACAGGGCCCAACTAATGAAAAACTGTTTTTT
v_call: TRBV3-1/TRBV3-2
clone_size: .
d_call: TRBD1
cdr3_length: 16
j_call: TRBJ1-4

cdr3_aa: CASSFGRGYTEAFF
cdr3_nt: TGTGCCAGCAGCTTTGGCAGAGGGTACACTGAAGCTTTCTTT
v_call: TRBV7-8
clone_size: .
d_call: .
cdr3_length: 14
j_call: TRBJ1-1

cdr3_aa: CASSSPGLAGRNEQFF
cdr3_nt: TGTGCCAGCAGCTCACCGGGACTAGCGGGACGGAATGAGCAGTTCTTC
v_call: TRBV7-3
clone_size: .
d_call: TRBD2
cdr3_length: 16
j_call: TRBJ2-1

cdr3_aa: CASSLIPTLAGRETQYF
cdr3_nt: TGTGCCAGCAGCTTAATCCCCACGCTAGCGGGAAGGGAGACCCAGTACTTC
v_call: TRBV7-3
clone_size: once
d_call: TRBD2
cdr3_length: 17
j_call: TRBJ2-5

cdr3_aa: CASSFVGVQETQYF
cdr3_nt: TGTGCCAGCAGTTTTGTAGGGGTCCAAGAGACCCAGTACTTC
v_call: TRBV28
clone_size: .
d_call: .
cdr3_length: 14
j_call: TRBJ2-5

cdr3_aa: CASSNGQWNTEAFF
cdr3_nt: TGTGCCAGCAGCAATGGACAGTGGAACACTGAAGCTTTCTTT
v_call: TRBV5-4
clone_size: .
d_call: .
cdr3_length: 14
j_call: TRBJ1-1

cdr3_aa: CASRLLAGLRDEQFF
cdr3_nt: TGTGCCAGCAGACTTCTAGCGGGCCTGCGCGATGAGCAGTTCTTC
v_call: TRBV3-1/TRBV3-2
clone_size: .
d_call: TRBD2
cdr3_length: 15
j_call: TRBJ2-1

cdr3_aa: CASSVAPRGGTDTQYF
cdr3_nt: TGTGCCAGCAGCGTAGCGCCCAGGGGAGGCACAGATACGCAGTATTTT
v_call: TRBV9
clone_size: .
d_call: .
cdr3_length: 16
j_call: TRBJ2-3